The 23 T cell receptor beta chains given below trace back to one sample, sequenced in a study of blood T cell repertoires in COVID-19. Generated by immunoSEQ multiplex PCR, the TCRdb table keeps only in-frame clones and is missing some. This sample has 120,000 or so clones; 90% occur once, and the top ten carry approximately 3.9%. Input material: peripheral blood. These receptors were taken from a woman aged 60-70 years with COVID-19, enrolled during active disease.

This clone came up once. The V call is TRBV4-2, the J call TRBJ2-5, with TRBD1 as a possible D gene (6 bases). The germline CDR1 and CDR2 sequences are LGHNA and YNFKEQ. CDR3 length: 14 residues. V dropped 0 bases and J dropped 7 bases, with 12 bases sitting between them. Here the CDR3 reads CASSQDLQGRTQYF. In DNA, the CDR3 is TGTGCCAGCAGCCAAGATTTGCAGGGGCGGACCCAGTACTTC.

V is TRBV7-2 and J is TRBJ1-2, with a tentative D call TRBD1 (6 bases). Germline loops: CDR1 SGHTA, CDR2 FQGNSA. The CDR3 extends over 14 amino acids. Trimming stripped 4 bases from V and 6 bases from J, with 15 bases between. CDR3 protein: CASSSLGGADGYTF. CDR3 nucleotides: TGTGCCAGCAGCTCCCTGGGGGGGGCTGATGGCTACACCTTC.

V and J are TRBV10-1 and TRBJ2-5, with 9 bases identical to TRBD2. The J segment lost 4 bases and the V segment lost 6 bases, leaving 9 bases of the junction unmatched. Germline-derived CDR1 and CDR2 are WNHNN and SYGVQD (reference sequence). The CDR3 is made up of 15 amino acids. The CDR3 DNA is TGCGCCAGCAGGGGCTTTGCGGGGGGGCGAGAGACCCAGTACTTC. This sequence encodes CASRGFAGGRETQYF.

The chain is built from TRBV7-9 and TRBJ1-6; TRBD1 is a possible D gene (5 bases). Germline loops: CDR1 SEHNR, CDR2 FQNEAQ (reference sequence). Trimming took off 0 bases at V and 8 bases at J, with 8 bases between the two ends. The CDR3 runs 14 residues. The CDR3 nucleotides read TGTGCCAGCAGCTTAGCCCAGGGTGATTCACCCCTCCACTTT. Translation: CASSLAQGDSPLHF. The full variable domain, in which reference TRBV7-9 and TRBJ1-6 provide the parts outside the CDR3, is DTGVSQNPRHKITKRGQNVTFRCDPISEHNRLYWYRQTLGQGPEFLTYFQNEAQLEKSRLLSDRFSAERPKGSFSTLEIQRTEQGDSAMYLCASSLAQGDSPLHFGNGTRLTVT.

The chain employs TRBV2 and TRBJ2-7; 8 bases are a match to TRBD1. The junction had 20 bases not matched to a gene; V was cut back by 7 bases and J by 0 bases. This CDR3 comprises 19 residues. Germline loops: CDR1 SNHLY, CDR2 FYNNEI. The CDR3 DNA sequence: TGTGCCAGCAATCTACGTTTCGTGAAGACAGGGGCCAGCTCCTACGAGCAGTACTTC. This encodes CASNLRFVKTGASSYEQYF.

The chain has TRBV19 and TRBJ2-3; 8 bases align to TRBD2. The CDR3 loop spans 18 amino acids. V trimming: 3 bases; J trimming: 0 bases; junction bases outside the gene matches: 11. CDR1 is LNHDA and CDR2 is SQIVND in the germline V gene (reference sequence). The CDR3 reads CASSMDPAGAVSTDTQYF. The CDR3 bases are TGTGCCAGTAGTATGGATCCAGCGGGGGCTGTTAGCACAGATACGCAGTATTTT.

The J gene is TRBJ1-3, the V gene TRBV19; D is perhaps TRBD1 (5 bases). Trimming removed 8 bases from V and 0 bases from J, with 14 bases in between. Germline CDR1 and CDR2: LNHDA and SQIVND (reference sequence). The CDR3 has 15 amino acids. The CDR3 reads CASFRRGISGNTIYF. DNA of the CDR3: TGTGCCAGTTTCCGGCGGGGGATCTCTGGAAACACCATATATTTT.

V and J are TRBV7-2 and TRBJ1-5; 7 bases are shared with TRBD1. Per germline, CDR1 SGHTA and CDR2 FQGNSA. CDR3 length: 14 amino acids. V shed 6 bases, J shed 3 bases, and the junction held 5 bases outside the gene matches. CDR3 nucleotides: TGTGCCAGCAGATTTCAGGGGGACAATCAGCCCCAGCATTTT. Amino acid sequence: CASRFQGDNQPQHF.

The chain recombines TRBV6-5 with TRBJ1-2, with D perhaps TRBD1 (5 bases). Deletions cut 8 bases from V and 0 bases from J, with 13 bases between. This CDR3 is built from 14 residues. Germline V gene data show CDR1 as MNHEY and CDR2 as SVGAGI. The CDR3 protein is CASQGGGANYGYTF. As DNA, the CDR3 is TGTGCCAGCCAGGGCGGAGGGGCTAACTATGGCTACACCTTC.

This chain joins TRBV7-2 and TRBJ1-5, with TRBD1 identical over 7 bases. The junction had 6 bases not matched to a gene; V was cut back by 5 bases and J by 5 bases. This CDR3 has 14 residues. The germline CDR1 and CDR2 sequences are SGHTA and FQGNSA. The DNA for the CDR3 is TGTGCCAGCAGCAACCGACAGGGTCATCAGCCCCAGCATTTT. Translating gives CASSNRQGHQPQHF.

This chain connects TRBV5-6 to TRBJ1-3; D unresolved. CDR1 is SGHDT, CDR2 YYEEEE, per germline. The CDR3 is 14 residues long. V shed 3 bases and J shed 8 bases, with 15 bases lying between them. The DNA of the CDR3 is TGTGCCAGCAGCTATTCGGGATCCCCGGACACCATATATTTT. Translating it yields CASSYSGSPDTIYF.

The chain combines TRBV7-8 with TRBJ2-7; D is unclear. CDR1 SGHVS and CDR2 FQNEAQ come from the germline V gene. Deletions cut 0 bases from V and 6 bases from J, with 15 bases between. This CDR3 is 15 amino acids long. CDR3 protein: CASSLAGDVLSEQYF. The CDR3 DNA sequence: TGTGCCAGCAGCTTAGCTGGAGACGTCTTGAGCGAGCAGTACTTC.

The V and J genes are TRBV27 and TRBJ2-2; possibly TRBD1 for D (6 bases). The V gene's germline CDR1 is MNHEY and CDR2 SMNVEV (reference sequence). The CDR3 loop spans 14 amino acids. The V end lost 1 base, the J end lost 3 bases, and 6 bases lay between the germline ends. This CDR3 is CASSLWGHTGELFF. The CDR3 bases are TGTGCCAGCAGTTTATGGGGGCACACCGGGGAGCTGTTTTTT.

The J gene is TRBJ2-3, the V gene TRBV21-1; the DNA was not compared with TRBD1, the D call given in the table. TRBV21-1 is labeled a pseudogene. The CDR3 loop spans 15 amino acids. Here the CDR3 reads CASSKVGNITDTQYF. CDR3 sequence (DNA): TGTGCCAGCAGCAAAGTTGGTAACATCACAGATACGCAGTATTTT.

The chain uses TRBV6-5 and TRBJ1-1; D ambiguous. The germline gives CDR1 MNHEY, CDR2 SVGAGI. CDR3 length: 13 amino acids. Between the trimmed V and J ends, which lost 8 bases and 1 base, there was a span of 11 bases. CDR3 sequence: CASPEIANTEAFF. The CDR3 coding sequence is TGTGCCAGCCCCGAGATTGCGAACACTGAAGCTTTCTTT.

V usage is TRBV10-3 and J usage is TRBJ2-1, with no clear D. CDR1 and CDR2 from the germline V gene are ENHRY and SYGVKD. Trimming took off 4 bases at V and 4 bases at J, with 8 bases between the two ends. The CDR3 is 13 residues long. CDR3 region: CAISGLVYNEQFF. The CDR3 bases are TGTGCCATCAGTGGGTTAGTGTACAATGAGCAGTTCTTC.

The chain uses TRBV10-3 and TRBJ2-3; 7 nucleotides line up with TRBD1. Trimming at V came to 3 bases and at J to 4 bases, leaving 13 bases not matched to a gene. Germline CDR1 and CDR2: ENHRY and SYGVKD. CDR3 length equals 17 residues. CDR3 DNA sequence: TGTGCCATCAGTGAAGGGACAGTGGGCCCAACGTCAGATACGCAGTATTTT. Protein sequence: CAISEGTVGPTSDTQYF.

The V gene is TRBV29-1, the J gene TRBJ1-1, with 7 bases identical to TRBD1. With V trimmed by 7 bases and J by 0 bases, 5 bases remained unmatched. Per the germline V gene, CDR1 is SQVTM and CDR2 is ANQGSEA. The CDR3 runs to 13 residues. CDR3 DNA: TGCAGCGCCGCCAGGGGGATGAACACTGAAGCTTTCTTT. Translating it yields CSAARGMNTEAFF.

The chain combines TRBV29-1 with TRBJ1-5; the D is unclear. The CDR3 spans 14 residues. V was shortened by 6 bases and J by 0 bases, with 12 bases between the two germline ends. Germline-derived CDR1 and CDR2 are SQVTM and ANQGSEA. CDR3 sequence (DNA): TGCAGCGTCGCTGTCACTGATAGCAATCAGCCCCAGCATTTT. It specifies CSVAVTDSNQPQHF.

The V call is TRBV5-1, the J call TRBJ2-5, with 14 bases matching TRBD2. This CDR3 spans 16 amino acids. The trim removed 0 bases at V and 2 bases at J, leaving 0 bases unmatched. The germline V gene encodes CDR1 SGHRS and CDR2 YFSETQ. DNA of the CDR3: TGCGCCAGCAGCTTGGGACTAGCGGGGGGGCAAGAGACCCAGTACTTC. Its protein is CASSLGLAGGQETQYF.

Note on this clone: At one end the junction does not follow the germline gene, possibly because of a read error. The chain is built from TRBV7-7 and TRBJ2-5, with 8 bases identical to TRBD2. Germline V lookup: CDR1 SSHAT, CDR2 FNYEAQ (reference sequence). The CDR3 totals 17 residues. The CDR3 spells CASSLGGLAGIQETQYF. The CDR3, as DNA: TGTGCTAGCAGCTTAGGAGGCCTAGCGGGTATCCAAGAGACCCAGTACTTC.

V gene TRBV19 combines with J gene TRBJ2-3; weak D call: TRBD1 (6 bases). The CDR3 has 13 residues. The V gene lost 3 bases and the J gene lost 3 bases, with 7 bases spanning the gap. Germline CDR1 is LNHDA and CDR2 is SQIVND (reference sequence). The CDR3 spells CASSIQGTDTQYF. The CDR3 region has the DNA TGTGCCAGTAGTATTCAGGGGACAGATACGCAGTATTTT. The full variable domain, its missing parts supplied by reference TRBV19 and TRBJ2-3, is DGGITQSPKYLFRKEGQNVTLSCEQNLNHDAMYWYRQDPGQGLRLIYYSQIVNDFQKGDIAEGYSVSREKKESFPLTVTSAQKNPTAFYLCASSIQGTDTQYFGPGTRLTVL.

The chain recombines TRBV9 with TRBJ1-6, with D tentatively TRBD1 (6 bases). The ends were cut back, 2 bases at V and 7 bases at J, with 13 bases in the middle. This CDR3 spans 15 amino acids. Germline V gives CDR1 SGDLS, CDR2 YYNGEE. CDR3 sequence (DNA): TGTGCCAGCAGCGTCAGGGGCCTTGGGAATTCACCCCTCCACTTT. Protein sequence: CASSVRGLGNSPLHF.